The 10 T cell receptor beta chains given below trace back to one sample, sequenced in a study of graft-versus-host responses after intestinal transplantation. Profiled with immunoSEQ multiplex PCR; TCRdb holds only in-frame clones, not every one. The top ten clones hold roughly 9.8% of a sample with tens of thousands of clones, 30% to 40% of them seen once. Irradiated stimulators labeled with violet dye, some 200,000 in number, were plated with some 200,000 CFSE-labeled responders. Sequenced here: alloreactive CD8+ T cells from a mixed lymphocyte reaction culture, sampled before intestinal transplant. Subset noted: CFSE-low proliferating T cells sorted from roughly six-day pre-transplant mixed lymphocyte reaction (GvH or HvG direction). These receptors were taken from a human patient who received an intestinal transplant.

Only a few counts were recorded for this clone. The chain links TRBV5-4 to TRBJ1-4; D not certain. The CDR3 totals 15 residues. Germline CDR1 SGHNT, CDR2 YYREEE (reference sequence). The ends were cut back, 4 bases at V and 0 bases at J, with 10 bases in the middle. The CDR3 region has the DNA TGTGCCAGCAGCACCAGCCCCGCAACTAATGAAAAACTGTTTTTT. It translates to CASSTSPATNEKLFF. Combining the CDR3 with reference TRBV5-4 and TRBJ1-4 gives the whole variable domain ETGVTQSPTHLIKTRGQQVTLRCSSQSGHNTVSWYQQALGQGPQFIFQYYREEENGRGNFPPRFSGLQFPNYSSELNVNALELDDSALYLCASSTSPATNEKLFFGSGTQLSVL.

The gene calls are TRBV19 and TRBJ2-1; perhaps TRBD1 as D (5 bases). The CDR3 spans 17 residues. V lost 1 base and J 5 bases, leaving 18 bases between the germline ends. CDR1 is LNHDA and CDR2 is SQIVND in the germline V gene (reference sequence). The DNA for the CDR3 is TGTGCCAGTAGTATAGTGCTAGGGGCAGGTCTTCACAATGAGCAGTTCTTC. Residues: CASSIVLGAGLHNEQFF. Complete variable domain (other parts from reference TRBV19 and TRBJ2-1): DGGITQSPKYLFRKEGQNVTLSCEQNLNHDAMYWYRQDPGQGLRLIYYSQIVNDFQKGDIAEGYSVSREKKESFPLTVTSAQKNPTAFYLCASSIVLGAGLHNEQFFGPGTRLTVL.

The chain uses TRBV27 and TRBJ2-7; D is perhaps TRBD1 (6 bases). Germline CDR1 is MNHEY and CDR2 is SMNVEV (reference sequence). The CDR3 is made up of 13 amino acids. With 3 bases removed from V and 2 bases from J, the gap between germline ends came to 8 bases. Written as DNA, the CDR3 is TGTGCCAGCAGTTTCGGACAGACCTACGAGCAGTACTTC. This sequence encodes CASSFGQTYEQYF.

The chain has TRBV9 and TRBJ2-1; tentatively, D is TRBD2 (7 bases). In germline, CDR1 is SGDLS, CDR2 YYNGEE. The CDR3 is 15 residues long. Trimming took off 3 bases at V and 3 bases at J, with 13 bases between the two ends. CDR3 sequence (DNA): TGTGCCAGCAGCGGGGGGGGGCCACGCTACAATGAGCAGTTCTTC. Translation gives CASSGGGPRYNEQFF.

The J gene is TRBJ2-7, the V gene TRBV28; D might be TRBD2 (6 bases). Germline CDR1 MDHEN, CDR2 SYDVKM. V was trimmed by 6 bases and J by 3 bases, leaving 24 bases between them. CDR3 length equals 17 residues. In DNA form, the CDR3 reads TGTGCCAGCAGAATATGGTTTAAGAATGGGACTCACTACGAGCAGTACTTC. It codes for CASRIWFKNGTHYEQYF. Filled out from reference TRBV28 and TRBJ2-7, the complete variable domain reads DVKVTQSSRYLVKRTGEKVFLECVQDMDHENMFWYRQDPGLGLRLIYFSYDVKMKEKGDIPEGYSVSREKKERFSLILESASTNQTSMYLCASRIWFKNGTHYEQYFGPGTRLTVT.

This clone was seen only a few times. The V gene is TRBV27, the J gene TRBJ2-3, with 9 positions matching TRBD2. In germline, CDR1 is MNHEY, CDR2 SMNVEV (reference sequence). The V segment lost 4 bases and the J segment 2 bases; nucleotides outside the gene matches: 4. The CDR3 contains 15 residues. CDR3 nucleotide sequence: TGTGCCAGCAGTTCCCTAGCGGGGAACACAGATACGCAGTATTTT. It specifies CASSSLAGNTDTQYF.

For the CDR3, the DNA is TGTGCCAGCAGTTACATGGGGACTACCTATGGCTACACCTTC. Translating it yields CASSYMGTTYGYTF. This rearrangement joins TRBV6-6 to TRBJ1-2, with TRBD1 as a possible D gene (5 bases). V was clipped by 2 bases and J by 4 bases, with 11 bases between them. The CDR3 is 14 amino acids. The germline gives CDR1 MNHNY, CDR2 SVGAGI (reference sequence).

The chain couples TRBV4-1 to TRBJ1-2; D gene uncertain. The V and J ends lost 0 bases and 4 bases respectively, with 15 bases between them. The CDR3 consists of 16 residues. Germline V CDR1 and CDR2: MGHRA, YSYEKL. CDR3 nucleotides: TGCGCCAGCAGCCAAGATAGATGGGGTAGGGCCTATGGCTACACCTTC. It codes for CASSQDRWGRAYGYTF.

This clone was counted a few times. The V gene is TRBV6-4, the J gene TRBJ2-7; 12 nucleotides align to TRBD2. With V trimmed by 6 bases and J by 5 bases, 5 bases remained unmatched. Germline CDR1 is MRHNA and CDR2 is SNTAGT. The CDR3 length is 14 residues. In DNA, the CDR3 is TGTGCCAGCAGCCCTAGGACTAGCGGGAACGAGCAGTACTTC. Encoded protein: CASSPRTSGNEQYF.

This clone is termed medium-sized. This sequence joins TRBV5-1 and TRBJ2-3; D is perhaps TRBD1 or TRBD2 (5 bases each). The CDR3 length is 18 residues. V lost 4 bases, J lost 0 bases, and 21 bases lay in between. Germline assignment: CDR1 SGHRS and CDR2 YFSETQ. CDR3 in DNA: TGCGCCAGCAGCCGACTGGGGCTAGCTTCGGCTAGCACAGATACGCAGTATTTT. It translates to CASSRLGLASASTDTQYF.